This T cell receptor beta chain was retrieved from a study of cytomegalovirus exposure and HLA in healthy donors. Regarding the study as a whole: In an earlier analysis, in 587 donors, most V segments appeared productive either ~90% or ~30% of the time. CMV serostatus was the only immune exposure information that was available. Association of a missense DCLRE1C variant with TCR beta V- and J-gene trimming was reported in a later analysis.

This clone was observed a few times. Its antigen remains unidentified. All donors participated as healthy donors of bone marrow. A multiplex PCR was run with 60 Vbeta primers and 13 Jbeta primers. Generated by immunoSEQ multiplex PCR, the TCRdb table keeps only in-frame clones and is missing some. The sample consists of about 120,000 clones, about 8.6% of them appearing once. The germline V gene encodes CDR1 SQVTM and CDR2 ANQGSEA. The length of the CDR3 is 14 residues. Trimming removed 3 bases at V and 4 bases at J, with 15 bases between. This TCR was recovered from a woman between 35 and 50 years old in good health and CMV-seropositive. The specimen was PBMCs. The chain employs TRBV29-1 and TRBJ1-2; D call uncertain. CDR3 bases: TGCAGCGTTGACCGTACAGATTTGGGCTATGGCTACACCTTC. Amino acid sequence: CSVDRTDLGYGYTF. The whole variable domain, filled in from reference TRBV29-1 and TRBJ1-2, reads SAVISQKPSRDICQRGTSLTIQCQVDSQVTMMFWYRQQPGQSLTLIATANQGSEATYESGFVIDKFPISRPNLTFSTLTVSNMSPEDSSIYLCSVDRTDLGYGYTFGSGTRLTVV.